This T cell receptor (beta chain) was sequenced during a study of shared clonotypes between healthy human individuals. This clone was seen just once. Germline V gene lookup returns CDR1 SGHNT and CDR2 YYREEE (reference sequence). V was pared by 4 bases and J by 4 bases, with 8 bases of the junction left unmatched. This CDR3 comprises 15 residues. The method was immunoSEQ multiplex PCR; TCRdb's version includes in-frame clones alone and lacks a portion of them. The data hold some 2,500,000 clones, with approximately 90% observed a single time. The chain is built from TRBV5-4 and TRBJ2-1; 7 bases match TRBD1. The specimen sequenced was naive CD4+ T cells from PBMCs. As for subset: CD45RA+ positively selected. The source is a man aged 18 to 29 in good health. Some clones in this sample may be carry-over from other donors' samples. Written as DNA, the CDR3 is TGTGCCAGCAGCCCAAGGACAGGACGATACAATGAGCAGTTCTTC. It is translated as CASSPRTGRYNEQFF.